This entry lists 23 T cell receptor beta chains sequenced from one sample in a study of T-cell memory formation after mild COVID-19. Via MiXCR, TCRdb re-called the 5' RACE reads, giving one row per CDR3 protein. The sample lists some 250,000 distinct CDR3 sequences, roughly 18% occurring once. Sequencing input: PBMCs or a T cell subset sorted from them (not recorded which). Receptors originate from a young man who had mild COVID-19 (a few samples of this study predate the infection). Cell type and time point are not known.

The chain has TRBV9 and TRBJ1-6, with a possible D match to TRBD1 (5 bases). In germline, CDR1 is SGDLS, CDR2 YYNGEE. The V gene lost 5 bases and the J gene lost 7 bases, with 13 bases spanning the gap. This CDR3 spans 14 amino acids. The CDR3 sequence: CASSGTAGNSPLHF. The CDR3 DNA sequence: TGTGCCAGCAGTGGGACGGCGGGGAATTCACCCCTCCACTTT.

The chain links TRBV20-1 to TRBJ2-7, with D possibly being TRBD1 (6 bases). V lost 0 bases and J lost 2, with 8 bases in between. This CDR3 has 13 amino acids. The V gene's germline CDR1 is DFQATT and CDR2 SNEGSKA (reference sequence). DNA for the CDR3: TGCAGTGCTAGAGATACAGGGACCTACGAGCAGTACTTC. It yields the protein CSARDTGTYEQYF.

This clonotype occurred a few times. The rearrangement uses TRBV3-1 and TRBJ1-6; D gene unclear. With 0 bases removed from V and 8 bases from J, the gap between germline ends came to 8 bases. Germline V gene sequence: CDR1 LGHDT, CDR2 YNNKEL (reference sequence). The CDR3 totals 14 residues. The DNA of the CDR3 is TGTGCCAGCAGCCAAGACGGCCTACATTCACCCCTCCACTTT. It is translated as CASSQDGLHSPLHF. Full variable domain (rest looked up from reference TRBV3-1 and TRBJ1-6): DTAVSQTPKYLVTQMGNDKSIKCEQNLGHDTMYWYKQDSKKFLKIMFSYNNKELIINETVPNRFSPKSPDKAHLNLHINSLELGDSAVYFCASSQDGLHSPLHFGNGTRLTVT.

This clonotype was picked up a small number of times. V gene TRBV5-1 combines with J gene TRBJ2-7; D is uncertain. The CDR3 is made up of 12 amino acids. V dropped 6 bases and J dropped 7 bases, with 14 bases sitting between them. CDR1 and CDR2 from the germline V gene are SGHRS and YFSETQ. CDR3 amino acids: CASTKYRREQYV. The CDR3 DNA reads TGCGCCAGCACCAAATACCGACGGGAGCAGTACGTC.

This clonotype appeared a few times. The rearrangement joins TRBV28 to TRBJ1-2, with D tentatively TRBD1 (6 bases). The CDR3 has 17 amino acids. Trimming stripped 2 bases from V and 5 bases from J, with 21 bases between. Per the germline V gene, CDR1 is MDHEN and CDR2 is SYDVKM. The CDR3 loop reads CASSLPRGGHPKYGYTF. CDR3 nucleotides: TGTGCCAGCAGTTTACCCCGAGGGGGACACCCGAAGTATGGCTACACCTTC.

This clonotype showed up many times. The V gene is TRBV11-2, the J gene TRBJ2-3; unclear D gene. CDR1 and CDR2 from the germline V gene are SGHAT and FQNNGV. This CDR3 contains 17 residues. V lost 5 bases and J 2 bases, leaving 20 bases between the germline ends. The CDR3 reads CASSLRGLFSDTDTQYF. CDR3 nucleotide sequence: TGTGCCAGCAGCCTTAGAGGTCTGTTCTCGGACACAGATACGCAGTATTTT.

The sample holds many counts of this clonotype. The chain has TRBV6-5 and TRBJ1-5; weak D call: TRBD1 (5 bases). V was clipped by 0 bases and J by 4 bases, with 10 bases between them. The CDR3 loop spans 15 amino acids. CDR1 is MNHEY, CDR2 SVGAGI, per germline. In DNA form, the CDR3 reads TGTGCCAGCAGTTACTCTGGGGCGCAGAATCAGCCCCAGCATTTT. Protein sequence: CASSYSGAQNQPQHF.

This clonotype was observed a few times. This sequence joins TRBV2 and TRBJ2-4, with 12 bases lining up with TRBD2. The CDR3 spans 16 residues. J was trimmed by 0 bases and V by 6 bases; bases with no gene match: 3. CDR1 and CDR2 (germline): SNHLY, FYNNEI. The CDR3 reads CASRRLAGEAKNIQYF. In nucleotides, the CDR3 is TGTGCCAGCAGACGACTAGCGGGGGAAGCCAAAAACATTCAGTACTTC.

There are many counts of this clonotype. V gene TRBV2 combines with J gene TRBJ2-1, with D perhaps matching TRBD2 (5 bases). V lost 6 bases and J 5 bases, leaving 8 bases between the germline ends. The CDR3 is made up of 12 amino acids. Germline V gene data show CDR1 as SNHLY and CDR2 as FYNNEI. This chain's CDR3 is CASSPGDNEQFF. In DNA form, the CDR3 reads TGTGCCAGCAGCCCCGGGGACAATGAGCAGTTCTTC.

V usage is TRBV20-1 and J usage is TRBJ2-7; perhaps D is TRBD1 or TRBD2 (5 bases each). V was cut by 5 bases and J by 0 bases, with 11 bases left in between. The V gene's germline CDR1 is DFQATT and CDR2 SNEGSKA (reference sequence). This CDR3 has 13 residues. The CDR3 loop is CSAADGTSYEQYF. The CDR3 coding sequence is TGCAGTGCTGCGGACGGGACCTCCTACGAGCAGTACTTC.

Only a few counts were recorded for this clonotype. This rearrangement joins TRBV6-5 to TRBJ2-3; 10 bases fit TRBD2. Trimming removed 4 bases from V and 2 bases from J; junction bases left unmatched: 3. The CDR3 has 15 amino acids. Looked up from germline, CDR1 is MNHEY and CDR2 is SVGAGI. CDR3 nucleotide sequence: TGTGCCAGCAGTTCGACTAGCGGGCCCACAGATACGCAGTATTTT. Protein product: CASSSTSGPTDTQYF.

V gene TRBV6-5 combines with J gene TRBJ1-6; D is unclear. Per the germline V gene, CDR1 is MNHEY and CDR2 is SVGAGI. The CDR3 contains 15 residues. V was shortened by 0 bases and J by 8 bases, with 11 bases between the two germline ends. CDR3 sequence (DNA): TGTGCCAGCAGTTACTCAGGCCGCGGGGATTCACCCCTCCACTTT. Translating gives CASSYSGRGDSPLHF.

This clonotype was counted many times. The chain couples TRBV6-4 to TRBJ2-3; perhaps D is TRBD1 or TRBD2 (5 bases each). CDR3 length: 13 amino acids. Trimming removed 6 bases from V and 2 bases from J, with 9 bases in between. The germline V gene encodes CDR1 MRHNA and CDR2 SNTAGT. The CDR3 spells CASSTGPTDTQYF. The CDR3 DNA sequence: TGTGCCAGCAGCACGGGGCCCACAGATACGCAGTATTTT.

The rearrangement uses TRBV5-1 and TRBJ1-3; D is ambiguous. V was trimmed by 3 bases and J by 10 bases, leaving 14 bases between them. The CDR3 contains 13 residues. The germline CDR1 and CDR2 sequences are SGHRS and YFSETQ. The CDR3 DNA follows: TGCGCCAGCAGCTATGAAGGTGGAAGAACCATATATTTT. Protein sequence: CASSYEGGRTIYF. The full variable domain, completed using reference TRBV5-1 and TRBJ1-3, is KAGVTQTPRYLIKTRGQQVTLSCSPISGHRSVSWYQQTPGQGLQFLFEYFSETQRNKGNFPGRFSGRQFSNSRSEMNVSTLELGDSALYLCASSYEGGRTIYFGEGSWLTVV.

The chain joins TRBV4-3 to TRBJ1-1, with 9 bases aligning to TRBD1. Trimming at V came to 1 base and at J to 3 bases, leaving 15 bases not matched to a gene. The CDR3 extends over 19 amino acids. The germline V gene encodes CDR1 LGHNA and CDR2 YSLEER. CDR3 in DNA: TGCGCCAGCAGCCAAGTCAGTCGGGGACAGGGAGATGGGGACACTGAAGCTTTCTTT. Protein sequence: CASSQVSRGQGDGDTEAFF.

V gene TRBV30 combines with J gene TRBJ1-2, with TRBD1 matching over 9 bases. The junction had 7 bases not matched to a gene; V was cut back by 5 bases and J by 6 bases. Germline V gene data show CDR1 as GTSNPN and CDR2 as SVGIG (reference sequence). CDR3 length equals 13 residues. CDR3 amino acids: CAWREQGANGYTF. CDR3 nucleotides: TGTGCCTGGCGAGAACAGGGGGCAAATGGCTACACCTTC. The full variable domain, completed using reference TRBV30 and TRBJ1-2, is SQTIHQWPATLVQPVGSPLSLECTVEGTSNPNLYWYRQAAGRGLQLLFYSVGIGQISSEVPQNLSASRPQDRQFILSSKKLLLSDSGFYLCAWREQGANGYTFGSGTRLTVV.

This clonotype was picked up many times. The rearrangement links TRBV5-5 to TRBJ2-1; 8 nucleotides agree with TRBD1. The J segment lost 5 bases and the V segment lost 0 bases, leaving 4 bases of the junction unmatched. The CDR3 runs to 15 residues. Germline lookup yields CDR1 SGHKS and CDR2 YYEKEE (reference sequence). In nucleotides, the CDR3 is TGTGCCAGCAGCTTGGGGACAGGGCCCCACAATGAGCAGTTCTTC. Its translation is CASSLGTGPHNEQFF.

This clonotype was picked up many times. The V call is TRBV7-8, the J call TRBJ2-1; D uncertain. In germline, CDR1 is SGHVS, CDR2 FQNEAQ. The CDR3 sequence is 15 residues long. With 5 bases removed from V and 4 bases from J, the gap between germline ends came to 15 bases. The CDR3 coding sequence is TGTGCCAGCAGCCCGTCCGGAATTGGGTACAATGAGCAGTTCTTC. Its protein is CASSPSGIGYNEQFF.

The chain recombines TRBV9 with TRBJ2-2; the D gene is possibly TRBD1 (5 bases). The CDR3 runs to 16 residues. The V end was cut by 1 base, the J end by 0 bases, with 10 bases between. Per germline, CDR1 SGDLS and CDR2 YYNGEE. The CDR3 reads CASSVSGPANTGELFF. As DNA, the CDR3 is TGTGCCAGCAGCGTATCAGGGCCGGCGAACACCGGGGAGCTGTTTTTT.

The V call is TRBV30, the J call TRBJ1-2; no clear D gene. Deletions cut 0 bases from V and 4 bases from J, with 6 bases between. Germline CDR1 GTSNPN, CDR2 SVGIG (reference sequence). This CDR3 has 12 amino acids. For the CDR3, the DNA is TGTGCCTGGAGTGTACGGTTCTATGGCTACACCTTC. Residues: CAWSVRFYGYTF.

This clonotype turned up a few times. Written as DNA, the CDR3 is TGTGCCAGCACCCAGGTGGAGGGTGAGCAGTTCTTC. Translating gives CASTQVEGEQFF. The gene calls are TRBV7-9 and TRBJ2-1, with D perhaps matching TRBD2 (6 bases). Trimming left V 7 bases short and J 9 bases short, with 13 bases between. CDR3 size: 12 residues. CDR1 and CDR2 from the germline V gene are SEHNR and FQNEAQ (reference sequence).

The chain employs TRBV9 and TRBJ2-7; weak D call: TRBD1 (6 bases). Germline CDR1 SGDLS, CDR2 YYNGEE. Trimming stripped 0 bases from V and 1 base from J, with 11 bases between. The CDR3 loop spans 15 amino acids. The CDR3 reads CASSVAPGQSYEQYF. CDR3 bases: TGTGCCAGCAGCGTAGCCCCTGGACAGTCCTACGAGCAGTACTTC. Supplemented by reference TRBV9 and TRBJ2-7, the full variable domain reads DSGVTQTPKHLITATGQRVTLRCSPRSGDLSVYWYQQSLDQGLQFLIQYYNGEERAKGNILERFSAQQFPDLHSELNLSSLELGDSALYFCASSVAPGQSYEQYFGPGTRLTVT.

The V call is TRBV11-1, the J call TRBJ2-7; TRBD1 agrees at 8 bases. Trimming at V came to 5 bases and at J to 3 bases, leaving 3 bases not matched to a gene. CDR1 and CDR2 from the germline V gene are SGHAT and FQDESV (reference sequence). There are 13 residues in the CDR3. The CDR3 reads CASSRDRHYEQYV. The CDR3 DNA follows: TGTGCCAGCAGCCGGGACAGGCACTACGAGCAGTACGTC.